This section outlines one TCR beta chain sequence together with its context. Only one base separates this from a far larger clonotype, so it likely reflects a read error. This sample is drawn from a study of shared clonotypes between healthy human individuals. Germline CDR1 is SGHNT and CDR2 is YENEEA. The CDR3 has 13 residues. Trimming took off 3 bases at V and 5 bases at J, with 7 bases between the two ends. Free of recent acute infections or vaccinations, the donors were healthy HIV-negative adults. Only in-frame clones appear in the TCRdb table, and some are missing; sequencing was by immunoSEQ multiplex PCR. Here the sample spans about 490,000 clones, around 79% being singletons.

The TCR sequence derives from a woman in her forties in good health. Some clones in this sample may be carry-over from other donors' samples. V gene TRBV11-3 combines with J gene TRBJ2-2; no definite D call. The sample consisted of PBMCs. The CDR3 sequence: CASSFTQTGELFF. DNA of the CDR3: TGTGCCAGCAGCTTTACCCAGACCGGGGAGCTGTTTTTT.